The 4 T cell receptor beta chains listed next were all sequenced from one sample in a study of T-cell reconstitution after alpha-beta-depleted transplantation in children. For TCRbeta, the library was prepared with unique molecular identifiers. Via MiXCR, TCRdb re-called the PCR reads, giving one row per CDR3 protein. The profile shows fewer than 550,000 distinct CDR3 sequences, about an eighth of them singletons. This sample comprised PBMCs, mostly from graft donor cells, obtained 180 days after TCRalphabeta/CD19-depleted stem cell transplant. The receptors were sampled from a female patient under 10 years old who had a stem cell transplant for aplastic anemia, so the T cells may come from the graft donor.

This clonotype has only a few counts. The chain has TRBV11-2 and TRBJ2-7, with a weak D call TRBD1 (5 bases). Trimming took off 6 bases at V and 5 bases at J, with 11 bases between the two ends. Germline CDR1 is SGHAT and CDR2 is FQNNGV. The CDR3 has 12 amino acids. For the CDR3, the DNA is TGTGCCAGCAGTAACCAGGGAAACGAGCAGTACTTC. Translation gives CASSNQGNEQYF.

The V call is TRBV7-8, the J call TRBJ2-7, with unresolved D. This CDR3 is 16 amino acids long. The V gene's germline CDR1 is SGHVS and CDR2 FQNEAQ. V lost 2 bases, J lost 3 bases, and 17 bases lay in between. CDR3 protein: CASSLLGYRPGYEQYF. The CDR3 DNA follows: TGTGCCAGCAGCTTACTGGGGTACCGCCCTGGCTACGAGCAGTACTTC.

This clonotype was detected ten times or more. This rearrangement joins TRBV12-3 or TRBV12-4 to TRBJ2-5; possibly TRBD2 for D (6 bases). The CDR3 runs to 16 residues. The V end lost 1 base, the J end lost 2 bases, and 14 bases lay between the germline ends. In DNA form, the CDR3 reads TGTGCCAGCAGTTTAGATCCTAGCGTAGTTCAAGAGACCCAGTACTTC. Protein product: CASSLDPSVVQETQYF.

V and J are TRBV6-1 and TRBJ2-3, with a weak D call TRBD1 (6 bases). This CDR3 comprises 17 residues. V was trimmed by 0 bases and J by 1 base, leaving 14 bases between them. Germline-derived CDR1 and CDR2 are MNHNS and SASEGT. The CDR3 nucleotides read TGTGCCAGCAGTGAAGCGCGAACAGGGTACGGCACAGATACGCAGTATTTT. It encodes CASSEARTGYGTDTQYF.